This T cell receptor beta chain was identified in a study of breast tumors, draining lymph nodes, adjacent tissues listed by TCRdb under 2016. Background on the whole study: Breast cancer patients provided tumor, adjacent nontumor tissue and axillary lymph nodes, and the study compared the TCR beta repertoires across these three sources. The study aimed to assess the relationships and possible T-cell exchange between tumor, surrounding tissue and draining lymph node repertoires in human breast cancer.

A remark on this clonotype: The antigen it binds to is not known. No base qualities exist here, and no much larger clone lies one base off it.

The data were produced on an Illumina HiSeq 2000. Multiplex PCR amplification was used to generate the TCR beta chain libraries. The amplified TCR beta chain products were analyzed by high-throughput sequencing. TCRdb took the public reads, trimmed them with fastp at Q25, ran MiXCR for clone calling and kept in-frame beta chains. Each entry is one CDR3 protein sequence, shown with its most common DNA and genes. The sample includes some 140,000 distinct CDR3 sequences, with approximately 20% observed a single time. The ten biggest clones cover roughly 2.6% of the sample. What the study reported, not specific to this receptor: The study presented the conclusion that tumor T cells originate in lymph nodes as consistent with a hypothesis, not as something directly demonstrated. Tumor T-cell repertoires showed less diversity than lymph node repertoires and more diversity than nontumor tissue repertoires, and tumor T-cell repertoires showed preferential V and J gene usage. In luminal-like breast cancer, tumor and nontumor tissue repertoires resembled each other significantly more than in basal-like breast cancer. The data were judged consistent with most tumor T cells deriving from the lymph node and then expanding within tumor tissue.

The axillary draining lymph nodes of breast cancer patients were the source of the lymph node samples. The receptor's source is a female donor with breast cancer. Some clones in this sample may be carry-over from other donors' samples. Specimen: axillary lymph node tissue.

The encoded CDR3 is CASTTRLAGTFAYNEQFF. The sequence in DNA is TGTGCCAGCACAACCAGACTAGCGGGAACATTCGCATACAATGAGCAGTTCTTC. The V and J segments used are TRBV18 and TRBJ2-1, with 11 central nucleotides matching TRBD2. V trim: 8 bases; J trim: 4 bases; unmatched bases: 16. The germline V gene gives CDR1 as KGHSH and CDR2 as LQKENI. The CDR3 spans 18 residues, from the cysteine through the phenylalanine. Just CDR3 DNA is preserved here, 54 bases in frame from base 1.